This T cell receptor beta chain derives from a study of cytomegalovirus exposure and HLA in healthy donors. Primers for the PCR totalled 60 Vbeta and 13 Jbeta. Sequencing was performed with immunoSEQ multiplex PCR; in TCRdb, only in-frame clones are kept and a portion is missing. The data show about 110,000 clones, 55% to 80% seen once. CDR3 length: 15 amino acids. Germline trimming cut 1 base from V and 8 bases from J; bases unmatched to any gene: 8. The germline V gene has CDR1 MNHNS and CDR2 SASEGT. Study-level points and caveats: A later analysis, which compared TCR beta chains of equal frequency, found the HLA-associated ones more clonally expanded.

As concerns this clone: Its cognate antigen is unknown.

The V call is TRBV6-1, the J call TRBJ1-3; 7 bases align to TRBD1. The sequenced sample consisted of PBMCs. This clonotype originated in a woman aged 30 to 39 in good health and CMV-seronegative. CDR3 DNA: TGTGCCAGCAGTGAAGGGACAGGTTCCGTTTACACCATATATTTT. This gives the protein CASSEGTGSVYTIYF.